These 25 T cell receptor beta chains were all obtained from the same sample, sequenced in a study of OX40 agonist ivuxolimab in advanced cancers. Assay: immunoSEQ multiplex PCR; the TCRdb copy retains only in-frame clones and omits some. The profile shows more than 100,000 clones, 75% to 90% of them singletons. The sample in question was CD4+ or CD8+ T cells sorted from blood, obtained in a trial of the OX40 agonist ivuxolimab. The receptors were sampled from an adult with an advanced solid tumor such as melanoma, head and neck, liver or kidney cancer.

The gene calls are TRBV6-5 and TRBJ1-2, with 7 bases matching TRBD1. The V gene's germline CDR1 is MNHEY and CDR2 SVGAGI. V was pared by 6 bases and J by 7 bases, with 11 bases of the junction left unmatched. The CDR3 is 14 amino acids. CDR3 region: CASSLGTVSSGYTF. CDR3 nucleotides: TGTGCCAGCAGCCTCGGGACAGTATCTTCTGGCTACACCTTC.

The V and J genes are TRBV6-1 and TRBJ2-2; D is possibly TRBD2 (6 bases). The CDR3 spans 15 residues. Germline V gene lookup returns CDR1 MNHNS and CDR2 SASEGT. Trimming took off 1 base at V and 4 bases at J, with 10 bases between the two ends. CDR3 sequence: CASSEGGGTTGELFF. The CDR3 bases are TGTGCCAGCAGTGAAGGTGGCGGGACCACCGGGGAGCTGTTTTTT.

The chain has TRBV5-1 and TRBJ1-4; a possible D gene is TRBD1 (5 bases). The CDR3 extends over 16 amino acids. V lost 4 bases and J lost 2, with 15 bases in between. Germline V lookup: CDR1 SGHRS, CDR2 YFSETQ. CDR3: CASSRAPQETNEKLFF. The DNA of the CDR3 is TGCGCCAGCAGCAGGGCCCCACAGGAGACTAATGAAAAACTGTTTTTT.

V and J are TRBV2 and TRBJ2-6; D tentatively reads TRBD1 or TRBD2 (5 bases each). Per germline, CDR1 SNHLY and CDR2 FYNNEI. This CDR3 is 21 amino acids long. V gave up 2 bases and J gave up 0 bases, with 23 bases separating them. The DNA for the CDR3 is TGTGCCAGCAGTGAAAGGCAGGGATTTTGGTTTGGGAGCTCTGGGGCCAACGTCCTGACTTTC. The encoded protein is CASSERQGFWFGSSGANVLTF.

This clone was detected only once. This rearrangement joins TRBV7-2 to TRBJ1-1; D possibly corresponds to TRBD1 (5 bases). This CDR3 comprises 13 residues. Per the germline V gene, CDR1 is SGHTA and CDR2 is FQGNSA. V was cut by 6 bases and J by 1 base, with 9 bases left in between. CDR3 nucleotide sequence: TGTGCCAGCAGGAAGGGACCGAACACTGAAGCTTTCTTT. Protein product: CASRKGPNTEAFF.

The rearrangement links TRBV10-3 to TRBJ2-5; possibly TRBD1 or TRBD2 for D (5 bases each). The CDR3 sequence is 13 residues long. The ends were cut back, 6 bases at V and 5 bases at J, with 13 bases in the middle. Looked up from germline, CDR1 is ENHRY and CDR2 is SYGVKD. The CDR3 region is CAISSTGQETQYF. The CDR3 DNA reads TGTGCCATCAGCAGTACGGGGCAGGAGACCCAGTACTTC.

The V call is TRBV7-8, the J call TRBJ1-5; 9 positions match TRBD1. The CDR3 length is 16 residues. Germline V gene sequence: CDR1 SGHVS, CDR2 FQNEAQ. The V and J ends lost 6 bases and 1 base, in that order; junction bases with no gene match: 7. This CDR3 is CASRETGGESNQPQHF. The CDR3 DNA is TGTGCCAGCAGAGAGACAGGGGGTGAGAGCAATCAGCCCCAGCATTTT.

This sequence joins TRBV29-1 and TRBJ2-3; D ambiguous. The germline V gene has CDR1 SQVTM and CDR2 ANQGSEA. V lost 6 bases and J 1 base, leaving 11 bases between the germline ends. This CDR3 contains 13 residues. The chain's CDR3 is CSVLTPGTDTQYF. CDR3 sequence (DNA): TGCAGCGTCTTGACCCCGGGCACAGATACGCAGTATTTT.

The V gene is TRBV27, the J gene TRBJ1-2, with 8 positions matching TRBD1. This CDR3 comprises 14 residues. With V trimmed by 6 bases and J by 8 bases, 11 bases remained unmatched. The germline gives CDR1 MNHEY, CDR2 SMNVEV (reference sequence). DNA for the CDR3: TGTGCCAGCAGCCCCAGGGGGCGCGACGGGGGCTACACCTTC. This translates into CASSPRGRDGGYTF.

The V call is TRBV5-6, the J call TRBJ2-3, with D tentatively TRBD2 (5 bases). This CDR3 is 14 amino acids long. Trimming shortened V by 4 bases and J by 1 base, and 10 bases separated the two germline ends. The V gene's germline CDR1 is SGHDT and CDR2 YYEEEE. This CDR3 is CASSIWGGTDTQYF. The CDR3 DNA sequence: TGTGCCAGCAGCATCTGGGGAGGCACAGATACGCAGTATTTT.

The genes are TRBV30 and TRBJ2-7; the D gene could be TRBD1 or TRBD2 (7 bases each). Germline lookup yields CDR1 GTSNPN and CDR2 SVGIG (reference sequence). V lost 0 bases to trimming and J lost 2 bases, with 14 bases between them. The length of the CDR3 is 15 residues. The DNA of the CDR3 is TGTGCCTGGAGTGTAAAGCAGGGGGGGACCTACGAGCAGTACTTC. Its protein product is CAWSVKQGGTYEQYF.

The rearrangement joins TRBV7-2 to TRBJ2-2; TRBD2 matches at 7 bases. Germline values: CDR1 SGHTA, CDR2 FQGNSA. V was clipped by 0 bases and J by 5 bases; unmatched bases: 6. This CDR3 has 16 residues. CDR3 protein: CASSLAAGVGTGELFF. The CDR3 DNA sequence: TGTGCCAGCAGCTTAGCCGCGGGGGTAGGGACCGGGGAGCTGTTTTTT.

This chain connects TRBV6-5 to TRBJ1-1; D unclear. CDR1 MNHEY and CDR2 SVGAGI come from the germline V gene. The CDR3 extends over 15 amino acids. Between the trimmed V and J ends, which lost 0 bases and 1 base, there was a span of 9 bases. Here the CDR3 reads CASSYSVQSNTEAFF. The CDR3 DNA reads TGTGCCAGCAGTTACTCGGTACAGTCGAACACTGAAGCTTTCTTT.

This chain links TRBV4-2 with TRBJ2-5; 11 bases line up with TRBD2. Trimming took 0 bases from V and 4 from J; bases not matched to a gene: 10. The CDR3 runs 18 residues. Germline V CDR1 and CDR2: LGHNA, YNFKEQ. As DNA, the CDR3 is TGTGCCAGCAGCCAAGATCTTAGCGGGGGGGCGTCGGGAGAGACCCAGTACTTC. Translation gives CASSQDLSGGASGETQYF.

V and J are TRBV10-3 and TRBJ1-3, with D perhaps TRBD1 (6 bases). This CDR3 region has 15 residues. Germline V gene sequence: CDR1 ENHRY, CDR2 SYGVKD. The V gene lost 6 bases and the J gene lost 0 bases, with 12 bases spanning the gap. In DNA, the CDR3 is TGTGCCATCAGACGGACAGCCTCCTCTGGAAACACCATATATTTT. It specifies CAIRRTASSGNTIYF.

About this clone: The sample holds other DNA sequences that translate to the same CDR3. The J gene is TRBJ2-7, the V gene TRBV6-5, with 11 positions matching TRBD1. Germline V CDR1 and CDR2: MNHEY, SVGAGI. This CDR3 is built from 15 residues. The V and J ends lost 2 bases and 1 base, in that order; junction bases with no gene match: 1. The CDR3 bases are TGTGCCAGCAGTTACCGGGACAGGGGGTCCTACGAGCAGTACTTC. Encoded protein: CASSYRDRGSYEQYF.

Note on this clone: The same CDR3 is also encoded by other DNA sequences in this sample. The chain couples TRBV27 to TRBJ2-7; 7 bases align to TRBD1. V gave up 6 bases and J gave up 2 bases; unmatched junction bases: 10. CDR1 is MNHEY, CDR2 SMNVEV, per germline (reference sequence). This CDR3 has 15 residues. The CDR3 DNA follows: TGTGCCAGCAGCAAGACAGGGATATATCCCTACGAGCAGTACTTC. Translated: CASSKTGIYPYEQYF.

This chain connects TRBV11-2 to TRBJ1-1; 8 nucleotides match TRBD1. Germline assignment: CDR1 SGHAT and CDR2 FQNNGV. The CDR3 spans 14 residues. The junction had 7 bases not matched to a gene; V was cut back by 5 bases and J by 5 bases. The CDR3 is CASSQDRGGTEAFF. The CDR3 DNA follows: TGTGCCAGCAGCCAAGACAGGGGAGGAACTGAAGCTTTCTTT.

CDR3 DNA sequence: TGTGCCGGAGGAGGAAGGGGTTACGAGCAGTACTTC. The encoded protein is CAGGGRGYEQYF. V and J are TRBV30 and TRBJ2-7; D is perhaps TRBD1 or TRBD2 (5 bases each). Trimming removed 8 bases from V and 4 bases from J, with 15 bases in between. Germline lookup yields CDR1 GTSNPN and CDR2 SVGIG (reference sequence). The CDR3 is made up of 12 amino acids.

The V and J genes are TRBV10-2 and TRBJ2-2, with TRBD2 matching over 11 bases. V shed 7 bases and J 8 bases; nucleotides not matched to a gene: 12. The germline CDR1 and CDR2 sequences are WSHSY and SAAADI. The CDR3 runs to 16 residues. The CDR3 sequence: CASKAGSGGDIGELFF. CDR3 DNA sequence: TGCGCCAGCAAGGCGGGTAGCGGGGGGGACATTGGGGAGCTGTTTTTT.

The chain joins TRBV4-3 to TRBJ1-3, with unresolved D. CDR1 and CDR2 (germline): LGHNA, YSLEER. V lost 0 bases and J lost 1, with 4 bases in between. CDR3 length equals 14 residues. In nucleotides, the CDR3 is TGCGCCAGCAGCCAAGATAAGTCTGGAAACACCATATATTTT. Translated, it gives CASSQDKSGNTIYF.

The rearrangement joins TRBV7-9 to TRBJ1-1, with D hard to call. Trimming left V 5 bases short and J 4 bases short, with 14 bases between. The CDR3 covers 14 residues. Germline V gene sequence: CDR1 SEHNR, CDR2 FQNEAQ (reference sequence). This CDR3 reads CASSPPTESTEAFF. As DNA, the CDR3 is TGTGCCAGCAGCCCCCCAACGGAGAGCACTGAAGCTTTCTTT.

The rearrangement links TRBV28 to TRBJ1-2, with D perhaps matching TRBD1 (5 bases). The CDR3 runs 14 residues. The germline V and J ends were trimmed by 6 bases and 0 bases, with 11 bases remaining between them. The germline V gene encodes CDR1 MDHEN and CDR2 SYDVKM. The CDR3: CASSGTQANYGYTF. The CDR3 coding sequence is TGTGCCAGCAGCGGGACCCAAGCTAACTATGGCTACACCTTC.

The sample holds a few counts of this clone. V usage is TRBV6-5 and J usage is TRBJ1-1; D perhaps matches TRBD1 (5 bases). Trimming shortened V by 7 bases and J by 11 bases, and 14 bases separated the two germline ends. The CDR3 extends over 11 amino acids. Germline CDR1 MNHEY, CDR2 SVGAGI. In DNA form, the CDR3 reads TGTGCCAGCACCGGCCAGGGCGAGGCTTTCTTT. Its translation: CASTGQGEAFF.

To note about this clone: Other DNA sequences in this specimen translate into the identical CDR3. This chain's CDR3 is CASSYQGGGTEAFF. The CDR3 nucleotides are TGTGCCAGCAGTTATCAGGGTGGGGGAACTGAAGCTTTCTTT. The chain uses TRBV6-5 and TRBJ1-1; weak D call: TRBD1 (5 bases). V was shortened by 3 bases and J by 5 bases, with 13 bases between the two germline ends. Germline V CDR1 and CDR2: MNHEY, SVGAGI. The CDR3 sequence is 14 residues long.